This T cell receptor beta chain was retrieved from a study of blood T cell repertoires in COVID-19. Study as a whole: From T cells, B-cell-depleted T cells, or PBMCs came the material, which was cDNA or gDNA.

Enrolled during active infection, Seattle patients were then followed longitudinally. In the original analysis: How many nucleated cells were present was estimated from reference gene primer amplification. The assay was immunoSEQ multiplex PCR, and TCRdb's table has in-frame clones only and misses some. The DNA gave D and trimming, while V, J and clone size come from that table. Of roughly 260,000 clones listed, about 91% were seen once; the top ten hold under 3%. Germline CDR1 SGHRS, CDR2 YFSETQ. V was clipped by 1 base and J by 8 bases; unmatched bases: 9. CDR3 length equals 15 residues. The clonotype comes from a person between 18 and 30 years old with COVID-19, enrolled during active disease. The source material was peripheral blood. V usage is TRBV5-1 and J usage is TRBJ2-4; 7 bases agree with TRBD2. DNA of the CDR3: TGCGCCAGCAGCTTGTTCGACGGGAGGCGGGACATTCAGTACTTC. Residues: CASSLFDGRRDIQYF.